This T cell receptor (beta chain) was sequenced for a study of CD8 T cells in Susac syndrome. General observations from the study: The TCR sequencing and HLA analysis in the study involved a relatively small number of individuals, as the study acknowledged.

After removal of 6 bases from V and 1 base from J, the junction contained 8 bases not matched to a gene. The length of the CDR3 is 15 residues. Diagnostic criteria for definite or probable disease, in their recently defined form, were met by the patients with Susac syndrome. Regarding this clonotype: Its antigen is undetermined.

After extraction with the RNeasy kit, about 0.45 to 1 ug of the RNA was reverse transcribed using random hexamers. Amplification of TCR beta CDR3 across 54 Vbeta and 13 Jbeta was performed with immunoSEQ multiplex PCR. TCRdb reprocessed the immunoSEQ multiplex PCR reads with MiXCR, giving one entry per CDR3 protein. In the table there are more than 200,000 distinct CDR3 sequences, about 94% of which are singletons. The gene calls are TRBV12-3 or TRBV12-4 and TRBJ1-1; 7 bases match TRBD1. Sequences were obtained from CD4+ T cells from PBMCs. This TCR derives from a human donor with Susac syndrome. The CDR3: CASSRIRQGNTEAFF. CDR3 in DNA: TGTGCCAGCAGCCGTATCCGACAGGGGAACACTGAAGCTTTCTTT.